This passage covers 16 T cell receptor beta chains from one sample sequenced in a study of T cells in narcolepsy. The data were produced by immunoSEQ multiplex PCR, yet TCRdb's version contains in-frame clones alone and is incomplete. The data contain tens of thousands of clones, around 90% of them singletons. Sequencing used CD45RA- memory CD4+ T cells from PBMCs. The receptors stem from a human donor with narcolepsy.

As for this clone: Additional DNA sequences in this sample encode the identical CDR3. This chain uses TRBV14 with TRBJ2-1, with TRBD2 matching 12 bases. The ends lost 1 base at V and 4 bases at J; junction bases unmatched: 11. CDR1 is SGHDN, CDR2 FVKESK, per germline. CDR3 length equals 19 residues. The CDR3 sequence is CASSQGGTSGRSRYNEQFF. In DNA, the CDR3 is TGTGCCAGCAGCCAAGGAGGAACTAGCGGGAGGTCTCGTTACAATGAGCAGTTCTTC. The full variable domain, in which reference TRBV14 and TRBJ2-1 provide the parts outside the CDR3, is EAGVTQFPSHSVIEKGQTVTLRCDPISGHDNLYWYRRVMGKEIKFLLHFVKESKQDESGMPNNRFLAERTGGTYSTLKVQPAELEDSGVYFCASSQGGTSGRSRYNEQFFGPGTRLTVL.

This chain joins TRBV5-8 and TRBJ2-5; tentatively, D is TRBD1 or TRBD2 (5 bases each). The DNA end lines up better with TRBJ2-7; the J call may be wrong. Germline CDR1 is SGHTS and CDR2 is YDEGEE. The CDR3 length is 13 residues. In nucleotides, the CDR3 is TGTGCCAGCAGCTTATGGGGGAACTACGAGCAGTACTTC. As protein: CASSLWGNYEQYF.

The chain joins TRBV30 to TRBJ1-1; D not certain. Germline CDR1 is GTSNPN and CDR2 is SVGIG (reference sequence). The CDR3 has 13 amino acids. The V end lost 1 base, the J end lost 6 bases, and 12 bases lay between the germline ends. CDR3 protein: CAWSDFYSPEAFF. As DNA, the CDR3 is TGTGCCTGGAGTGACTTTTACAGCCCTGAAGCTTTCTTT.

For the CDR3, the DNA is TGTGCCAGCACCCGAAACAGTTGGACTGAAGCTTTCTTT. Translation gives CASTRNSWTEAFF. The chain joins TRBV25-1 to TRBJ1-1; D gene ambiguous. This CDR3 is built from 13 residues. Germline-derived CDR1 and CDR2 are MGHDK and SYGVNS. Trimming removed 7 bases at V and 5 bases at J, with 14 bases between.

The genes are TRBV6-1 and TRBJ1-2; unclear D gene. The germline CDR1 and CDR2 sequences are MNHNS and SASEGT. CDR3 length: 13 residues. V lost 2 bases to trimming and J lost 6 bases, with 10 bases between them. CDR3 nucleotide sequence: TGTGCCAGCAGTGAACTTGGGTCCCATGGCTACACCTTC. Protein product: CASSELGSHGYTF.

Worth noting for this clone: Other DNA sequences of this sample code for an identical CDR3. The chain recombines TRBV12-5 with TRBJ2-5; the D call may be TRBD1 or TRBD2 (7 bases each). The V and J ends lost 4 bases and 5 bases respectively, with 14 bases between them. Germline-derived CDR1 and CDR2 are LGHNT and FRNRAP. The CDR3 extends over 14 amino acids. The CDR3 reads CASGWSGGDETQYF. CDR3 in DNA: TGTGCTAGTGGTTGGTCAGGGGGGGACGAGACCCAGTACTTC.

This chain links TRBV27 with TRBJ2-7, with D hard to call. The germline CDR1 and CDR2 sequences are MNHEY and SMNVEV (reference sequence). V was trimmed by 5 bases and J by 4 bases, leaving 15 bases between them. The CDR3 length is 14 residues. The CDR3, as DNA: TGTGCCAGCAGTCCTTTGGGCAGCCCTTACGAGCAGTACTTC. Translated, it gives CASSPLGSPYEQYF.

The V and J genes are TRBV30 and TRBJ2-2; TRBD1 is a possible D gene (5 bases). Trimming cost V 4 bases and J 1 base, with 10 bases left between them. In germline, CDR1 is GTSNPN, CDR2 SVGIG (reference sequence). The CDR3 runs 14 residues. The CDR3 DNA reads as TGTGCCTGGATAAGACAGCTGAACACCGGGGAGCTGTTTTTT. Translating it yields CAWIRQLNTGELFF.

This chain connects TRBV6-5 to TRBJ2-2; D might be TRBD2 (7 bases). CDR3 length equals 15 residues. From germline, CDR1 is MNHEY and CDR2 SVGAGI. Trimming pared 6 bases from V and 7 bases from J, leaving 18 bases between. The CDR3 DNA follows: TGTGCCAGCAGCGATGGGGGGGCAACCTTCGGGGAGCTGTTTTTT. It encodes CASSDGGATFGELFF.

The chain joins TRBV30 to TRBJ2-3; 11 bases agree with TRBD2. CDR1 GTSNPN and CDR2 SVGIG come from the germline V gene (reference sequence). The CDR3 is 14 residues long. Trimming cost V 8 bases and J 5 bases; bases outside gene matches: 9. The CDR3 loop reads CATTIAGGRDTQYF. The CDR3, as DNA: TGTGCCACTACTATAGCGGGAGGGCGAGATACGCAGTATTTT.

This clone was detected a few times. The chain links TRBV5-4 to TRBJ1-4, with D possibly matching TRBD1 (6 bases). This CDR3 has 16 amino acids. The germline V gene has CDR1 SGHNT and CDR2 YYREEE (reference sequence). V lost 3 bases and J 0 bases, leaving 12 bases between the germline ends. The CDR3 spells CASSSGAHATNEKLFF. The CDR3 DNA reads as TGTGCCAGCAGCTCAGGGGCCCATGCAACTAATGAAAAACTGTTTTTT.

The chain uses TRBV9 and TRBJ2-1; D remains unclear. Germline loops: CDR1 SGDLS, CDR2 YYNGEE. There are 13 residues in the CDR3. Trimming shortened V by 0 bases and J by 10 bases, and 11 bases separated the two germline ends. This chain's CDR3 is CASSVGPSGEQFF. In DNA form, the CDR3 reads TGTGCCAGCAGCGTAGGACCTAGTGGGGAGCAGTTCTTC.

This chain uses TRBV14 with TRBJ2-3, with D perhaps TRBD1 or TRBD2 (5 bases each). The germline CDR1 and CDR2 sequences are SGHDN and FVKESK. V gave up 6 bases and J gave up 6 bases, with 13 bases separating them. CDR3 length: 13 residues. For the CDR3, the DNA is TGTGCCAGCAGTTTCAACAGGAGGGATACGCAGTATTTT. This sequence encodes CASSFNRRDTQYF.

The chain employs TRBV11-2 and TRBJ1-5; maybe TRBD1 (6 bases). Germline CDR1 SGHAT, CDR2 FQNNGV. V lost 4 bases and J lost 3, with 10 bases in between. This CDR3 has 14 residues. The CDR3 spells CASSSDRFNQPQHF. In DNA, the CDR3 is TGTGCCAGCAGCTCCGACAGGTTCAATCAGCCCCAGCATTTT.

Only one count was recorded for this clone. The rearrangement links TRBV11-3 to TRBJ2-7; tentatively, D is TRBD1 or TRBD2 (6 bases each). This CDR3 is 16 amino acids long. V was shortened by 6 bases and J by 2 bases, with 20 bases between the two germline ends. CDR1 is SGHNT, CDR2 YENEEA, per germline. The CDR3 spells CASRDEGGTVPYEQYF. DNA of the CDR3: TGTGCCAGCAGAGATGAGGGGGGAACCGTACCCTACGAGCAGTACTTC.

The gene calls are TRBV7-9 and TRBJ1-4, with TRBD1 matching over 10 bases. Germline CDR1 reads SEHNR; CDR2 reads FQNEAQ (reference sequence). There are 16 residues in the CDR3. V lost 1 base to trimming and J lost 3 bases; unmatched junction nucleotides: 2. The CDR3 protein is CASSLGTGGANEKLFF. DNA for the CDR3: TGTGCCAGCAGCTTAGGGACAGGGGGAGCTAATGAAAAACTGTTTTTT.